The T cell receptor beta chain under discussion was sequenced for a study of cytomegalovirus exposure and HLA in healthy donors. On this clone: Its antigen is undetermined.

Trimming left V 2 bases short and J 2 bases short, with 9 bases between. The CDR3 consists of 14 residues. Germline CDR1 LNHDA, CDR2 SQIVND (reference sequence). General study points: In an earlier analysis, in under 700 donors, most V segments appeared productive either ~87% or ~30% of the time. Based on reports, TCR beta sequences accurately predicted HLA-A and HLA-B alleles for most subjects. Further analysis was carried out later, and it showed several of the most significant clusters appearing linked to common viral pathogens. A highly shared variant cluster was judged a likely technical artifact.

The PCR was carried out with 60 Vbeta primers and 13 Jbeta primers. Generated by immunoSEQ multiplex PCR, the TCRdb table keeps only in-frame clones and is missing some. The table includes around 190,000 clones, approximately 78% detected once. V usage is TRBV19 and J usage is TRBJ1-2; a possible D gene is TRBD1 (5 bases). The source of this sequence is a woman in her 30s in good health and CMV-seropositive. The sequencing input was PBMCs. The CDR3 bases are TGTGCCAGTAGTATAAGGGGCCCAAACTATGGCTACACCTTC. It is translated as CASSIRGPNYGYTF.